This T cell receptor beta chain was sequenced for a study of T cells in Graves' hyperthyroidism and ophthalmopathy. The V end lost 2 bases, the J end lost 1 base, and 11 bases lay between the germline ends. This CDR3 is 15 amino acids long. Germline loops: CDR1 MRHNA, CDR2 SNTAGT. Study-wide findings and caveats: The model forecast ophthalmopathy, anticipating it by a median roughly 6.5 months before onset. Through a model of 13 V-J features, ophthalmopathy was separated from stable hyperthyroidism. In blood, most of the thyroid clonotypes expanded above 0.001 were also present.

This clonotype was detected many times. Its antigen is still unknown. RNA transcripts gave rise to amplified TCR beta CDR3 regions. When the TCR CDR3 underwent first-round RT-PCR, the HTBI primer set was used. One entry per CDR3 protein, called by TCRdb with MiXCR from the multiplex PCR reads. Of around 600,000 distinct CDR3 sequences in the sample, more than 14% were seen once. For the diagnoses, clinical symptoms, serum thyroxine and TRAb, thyroid ultrasound and orbital computed tomography were used. This rearrangement joins TRBV6-4 to TRBJ1-1; no definite D call. The sequence was collected from a woman in her 50s with Graves' ophthalmopathy. Sequencing was done on a sample of blood. CDR3 nucleotide sequence: TGTGCCAGCAGTGACACTGGGTTTGGGAACACTGAAGCTTTCTTT. It yields the protein CASSDTGFGNTEAFF.